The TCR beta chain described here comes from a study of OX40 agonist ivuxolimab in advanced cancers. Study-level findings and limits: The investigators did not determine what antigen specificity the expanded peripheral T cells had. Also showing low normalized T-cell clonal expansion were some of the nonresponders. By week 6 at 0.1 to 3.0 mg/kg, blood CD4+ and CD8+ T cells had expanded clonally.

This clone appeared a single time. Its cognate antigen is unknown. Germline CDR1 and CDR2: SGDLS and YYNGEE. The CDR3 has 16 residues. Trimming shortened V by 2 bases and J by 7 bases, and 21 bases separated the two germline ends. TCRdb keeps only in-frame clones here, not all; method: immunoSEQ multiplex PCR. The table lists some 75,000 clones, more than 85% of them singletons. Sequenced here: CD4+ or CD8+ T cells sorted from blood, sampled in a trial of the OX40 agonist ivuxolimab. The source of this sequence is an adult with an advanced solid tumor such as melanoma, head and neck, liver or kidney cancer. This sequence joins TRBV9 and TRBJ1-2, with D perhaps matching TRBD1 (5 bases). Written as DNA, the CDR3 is TGTGCCAGCAGCGTTCCTGAAGGAAAAGGGACCCTTGGCTACACCTTC. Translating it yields CASSVPEGKGTLGYTF.